Listed here are 16 T cell receptor beta chains from one sample, sequenced in a study of Graves' ophthalmopathy and Graves' hyperthyroidism (dated by TCRdb to the late 2010s). TCRdb shows the sequencer as Illumina HiSeq 2000. TCR beta CDR3 regions were amplified from RNA transcripts for repertoire sequencing. The first round was an RT-PCR using HTBI primers with the Qiagen OneStep RT-PCR kit, and this first round was followed by a second-round multiplex PCR, then size selection and purification. TCRdb reprocessing: public reads trimmed at Q25 with fastp, clones called with MiXCR, in-frame beta chains kept. Rows with one shared CDR3 protein collapse into an entry with the most common genes and DNA. This sample lists 260,000 or so distinct CDR3 sequences; 40% to 50% were detected once. Of the sample, around half falls within the top ten clones. Sequenced: peripheral blood. These receptors all come from an adult man with Graves' ophthalmopathy.

This clonotype was counted ten times or more. V gene TRBV20-1 combines with J gene TRBJ1-2; D gene unclear. V lost 6 bases, J lost 8 bases, and 7 bases lay in between. Germline-derived CDR1 and CDR2 are DFQATT and SNEGSKA (reference sequence). The CDR3 extends over 9 amino acids. The CDR3: CSALGGYTF. The CDR3 bases are TGCAGTGCCCTAGGAGGCTACACCTTC.

This clonotype was counted between two and nine times. The chain carries TRBV7-6 and TRBJ2-2, with D perhaps TRBD2 (6 bases). Germline lookup yields CDR1 SGHVS and CDR2 FNYEAQ. This CDR3 region has 15 residues. The germline V and J ends were trimmed by 4 bases and 7 bases, with 16 bases remaining between them. The CDR3, as DNA: TGTGCCAGCAGCTCCGTGGCAGGGAGGAGCGGGGAGCTGTTTTTT. It specifies CASSSVAGRSGELFF.

The rearrangement links TRBV7-8 to TRBJ2-7; no clear D. The CDR3 is 15 residues long. Germline V gene sequence: CDR1 SGHVS, CDR2 FQNEAQ. Trimming stripped 3 bases from V and 3 bases from J, with 15 bases between. The CDR3 sequence: CASSLLGFSDYEQYF. In nucleotides, the CDR3 is TGTGCCAGCAGCTTGTTAGGTTTCTCCGACTACGAGCAGTACTTC.

This clonotype was seen a few times. One end of the junction is discordant with germline, which a read error may explain. J is TRBJ1-1 and V is TRBV10-2; 7 bases match TRBD1. CDR3 length: 14 amino acids. Germline V CDR1 and CDR2: WSHSY, SAAADI. The CDR3 DNA reads TGTGCCAGCAGTGAGACAGGGAGTAACACTGAAGCTTTCTTT. Its translation is CASSETGSNTEAFF.

V usage is TRBV5-1 and J usage is TRBJ1-3; no reliable D call. Germline CDR1 SGHRS, CDR2 YFSETQ. V was pared by 0 bases and J by 0 bases, with 7 bases between. The CDR3 extends over 15 amino acids. The CDR3 region has the DNA TGCGCCAGCAGCTTGGTGGCAGACTCTGGAAACACCATATATTTT. Protein sequence: CASSLVADSGNTIYF.

The V and J genes are TRBV10-2 and TRBJ2-2; D gene unclear. Germline CDR1 reads WSHSY; CDR2 reads SAAADI. This CDR3 region has 13 residues. Trimming stripped 7 bases from V and 8 bases from J, with 14 bases between. The CDR3 DNA follows: TGCGCCAGCAACCCCTCTCCCCCGGGGGAGCTGTTTTTT. This sequence encodes CASNPSPPGELFF.

This chain joins TRBV27 and TRBJ1-1; no clear D gene. CDR1 and CDR2 from the germline V gene are MNHEY and SMNVEV (reference sequence). The CDR3 is made up of 13 amino acids. Between the trimmed V and J ends, which lost 5 bases and 1 base, there was a span of 8 bases. CDR3 residues: CASSTRTNTEAFF. DNA for the CDR3: TGTGCCAGCAGTACCCGGACGAACACTGAAGCTTTCTTT.

This clonotype was observed a few times. This chain joins TRBV7-9 and TRBJ2-5; 9 bases match TRBD2. The CDR3 has 14 amino acids. The junction had 6 bases not matched to a gene; V was cut back by 5 bases and J by 5 bases. The germline CDR1 and CDR2 sequences are SEHNR and FQNEAQ (reference sequence). CDR3 sequence reads: CASSRAGGGETQYF. In DNA form, the CDR3 reads TGTGCCAGCAGCCGAGCGGGGGGAGGGGAGACCCAGTACTTC.

This chain uses TRBV12-3 or TRBV12-4 with TRBJ2-7; possibly TRBD1 for D (6 bases). Trimming took off 9 bases at V and 2 bases at J, with 17 bases between the two ends. This CDR3 is built from 14 residues. In nucleotides, the CDR3 is TGTGCCAGTAGTCACCCAGGGGCACCCTACGAGCAGTACTTC. It is translated as CASSHPGAPYEQYF.

With regard to this clonotype: The conserved final phenylalanine or tryptophan is absent from the CDR3, which likely points to a read error. This sequence joins TRBV20-1 and TRBJ2-5; TRBD2 might be the D (5 bases). Trimming shortened V by 6 bases and J by 4 bases, and 15 bases separated the two germline ends. Germline lookup yields CDR1 DFQATT and CDR2 SNEGSKA (reference sequence). This CDR3 has 13 amino acids. CDR3 nucleotide sequence: TGCAGTGCCGCGAGCGGTTGGGCAGAGACCCAGTACCTC. The encoded protein is CSAASGWAETQYL.

The chain recombines TRBV20-1 with TRBJ2-7; D is possibly TRBD2 (5 bases). The length of the CDR3 is 15 residues. Looked up from germline, CDR1 is DFQATT and CDR2 is SNEGSKA (reference sequence). V gave up 6 bases and J gave up 3 bases, with 21 bases separating them. CDR3 amino acids: CSALVPGVAYYEQYF. The DNA for the CDR3 is TGCAGTGCCCTGGTCCCCGGGGTGGCCTACTACGAGCAGTACTTC.

This chain uses TRBV15 with TRBJ1-3, with 7 bases that match TRBD1. The CDR3 extends over 17 amino acids. CDR1 and CDR2 from the germline V gene are LNHNV and YYDKDF (reference sequence). J gave up 0 bases and V 0 bases, and 5 bases lay outside the gene matches. The CDR3 loop reads CATSREGGPVSGNTIYF. As DNA, the CDR3 is TGTGCCACCAGCAGAGAAGGGGGCCCAGTCTCTGGAAACACCATATATTTT.

The chain recombines TRBV20-1 with TRBJ1-1; tentatively, D is TRBD1 (5 bases). Trimming took off 3 bases at V and 2 bases at J, with 13 bases between the two ends. The CDR3 length is 14 residues. Germline CDR1 is DFQATT and CDR2 is SNEGSKA (reference sequence). This chain's CDR3 is CSARVPGPNTEAFF. In nucleotides, the CDR3 is TGCAGTGCTAGGGTACCGGGACCCAACACTGAAGCTTTCTTT.

V is TRBV7-2 and J is TRBJ2-2; D is unclear. The CDR3 spans 12 residues. V was clipped by 7 bases and J by 7 bases, with 10 bases between them. The germline CDR1 and CDR2 sequences are SGHTA and FQGNSA. CDR3 in amino acids: CASIGGIGELFF. The CDR3 nucleotides read TGTGCCAGCATCGGCGGAATCGGGGAGCTGTTTTTT.

The V call is TRBV28, the J call TRBJ2-5, with 10 bases aligning to TRBD2. The CDR3 contains 15 residues. Trimming removed 3 bases from V and 4 bases from J; junction bases left unmatched: 5. Germline V CDR1 and CDR2: MDHEN, SYDVKM. The CDR3 protein is CASSFPSGRGETQYF. CDR3 sequence (DNA): TGTGCCAGCAGTTTCCCTAGCGGGAGAGGAGAGACCCAGTACTTC.

V usage is TRBV7-2 and J usage is TRBJ2-7, with TRBD1 identical over 11 bases. The germline V gene has CDR1 SGHTA and CDR2 FQGNSA. Trimming removed 0 bases from V and 6 bases from J; junction bases left unmatched: 1. The CDR3 totals 14 residues. CDR3 DNA sequence: TGTGCCAGCAGCTTAGCGGGACAGGGGGTCGAGCAGTACTTC. Amino acid sequence: CASSLAGQGVEQYF.